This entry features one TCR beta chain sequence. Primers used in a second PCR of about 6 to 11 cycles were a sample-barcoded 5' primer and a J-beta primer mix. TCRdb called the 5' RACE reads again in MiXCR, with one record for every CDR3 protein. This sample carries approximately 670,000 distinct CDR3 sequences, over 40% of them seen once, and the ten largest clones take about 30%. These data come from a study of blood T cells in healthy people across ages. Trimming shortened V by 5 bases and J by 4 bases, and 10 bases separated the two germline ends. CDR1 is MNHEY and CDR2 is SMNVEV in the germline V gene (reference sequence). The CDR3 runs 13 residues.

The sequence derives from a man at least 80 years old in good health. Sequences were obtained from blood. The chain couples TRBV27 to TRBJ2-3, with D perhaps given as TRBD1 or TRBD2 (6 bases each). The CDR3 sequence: CASSVRGADTQYF. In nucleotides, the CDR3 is TGTGCCAGCAGTGTAAGGGGGGCAGATACGCAGTATTTT.